The clone carrying this T cell receptor (beta chain) was seen repeatedly, ten times or more. Antigen unknown. The length of the CDR3 is 12 residues. The V and J ends lost 7 bases and 8 bases, in that order; junction bases with no gene match: 10. The germline V gene encodes CDR1 DFQATT and CDR2 SNEGSKA (reference sequence). TCRdb re-called the reads with MiXCR, one entry per CDR3 protein. Of nearly 650,000 distinct CDR3 sequences in the sample, 20% to 30% were seen once. This sample is drawn from a study of T cell repertoires in cytomegalovirus infection. Overall study results and limits: Based on cumulative public TCR beta family frequency, carriers of CMV plus the relevant HLA were identified.

This sequence was found in a human donor in good health (CMV status not recorded). Some clones in this sample may be carry-over from other donors' samples. Material for sequencing was CD8+ T cells from PBMCs. V usage is TRBV20-1 and J usage is TRBJ1-2; 7 nucleotides align to TRBD1. CDR3 in DNA: TGCAGTGTACAGGGGACAAGTTACGGCTACACCTTC. As protein: CSVQGTSYGYTF.